A selection of T cell receptor beta chains follows, all from one sample in a study of regulatory T cells in long-lasting Graves disease. TCRdb re-called the multiplex PCR reads through MiXCR, storing one row per CDR3 protein. The data show about 420,000 distinct CDR3 sequences, with about 17% seen just once and about 23% held by the top ten. These same data were also listed under a study on T cells in Graves' hyperthyroidism and ophthalmopathy.

Here the sequenced sample was peripheral blood mononuclear cells (PBMCs), taken at new diagnosis, from a patient treated with antithyroid drugs. The receptors here all came from a young woman with Graves disease. Both conserved end residues are part of each CDR3. Fields, in order: CDR3 DNA, CDR3 protein, D gene, CDR3 length, J gene, clone size, V gene. A D gene is named only where the DNA matches it firmly. Clone size is not always given. Where it is, it says once, few, many or a class for expanded clones.

CDR3nt: TGTGCCAGCAGTGAAGAGCCAGGACTTGATACGCAGTATTTT
CDR3aa: CASSEEPGLDTQYF
d_gene: .
len: 14
j_gene: TRBJ2-3
abundance: many
v_gene: TRBV2

CDR3nt: TGCGCCAGCGAGAGTAGCGGTAACTCGGGTACGCAGTATTTT
CDR3aa: CASESSGNSGTQYF
d_gene: .
len: 14
j_gene: TRBJ2-3
abundance: few
v_gene: TRBV5-1

CDR3nt: TGTGCCAGCAGCTTAGTGCGGCTAGCGGGAGGGTACGAGCAGTACTTC
CDR3aa: CASSLVRLAGGYEQYF
d_gene: TRBD2
len: 16
j_gene: TRBJ2-7
abundance: many
v_gene: TRBV7-2

CDR3nt: TGTGCCAGCAGTTCACGGTCAAACAATGAGCAGTTCTTC
CDR3aa: CASSSRSNNEQFF
d_gene: .
len: 13
j_gene: TRBJ2-1
abundance: .
v_gene: TRBV12-3/TRBV12-4

CDR3nt: TGCGCCAGCAGCCATGGATCAGATGAGGTCACTGAAGCTTTCTTT
CDR3aa: CASSHGSDEVTEAFF
d_gene: .
len: 15
j_gene: TRBJ1-1
abundance: few
v_gene: TRBV4-1

CDR3nt: TGCAGTGCTAGAGATAGTTACACCTTC
CDR3aa: CSARDSYTF
d_gene: .
len: 9
j_gene: TRBJ1-2
abundance: few
v_gene: TRBV20-1

CDR3nt: TGTGCCAGCAGCTTAGGGCTCAAAGAGACCCAGTACTTC
CDR3aa: CASSLGLKETQYF
d_gene: .
len: 13
j_gene: TRBJ2-5
abundance: .
v_gene: TRBV7-2

CDR3nt: TGTGCCAGCAGCCAAGTCACAGGGTACGAGCAGTACTTC
CDR3aa: CASSQVTGYEQYF
d_gene: .
len: 13
j_gene: TRBJ2-7
abundance: once
v_gene: TRBV14

CDR3nt: TGTGCCTGGAGTAGAGGCGGTGAAAAACTGTTTTTT
CDR3aa: CAWSRGGEKLFF
d_gene: .
len: 12
j_gene: TRBJ1-4
abundance: many
v_gene: TRBV30

CDR3nt: TGTGCCAGCAGCTCAAGACCGCCGGGGACAGGCACCGGGGAGCTGTTTTTT
CDR3aa: CASSSRPPGTGTGELFF
d_gene: TRBD1
len: 17
j_gene: TRBJ2-2
abundance: few
v_gene: TRBV7-9

CDR3nt: TGTGCCAGCAGCACCCTAGCGGGAGTGGTGTATTTT
CDR3aa: CASSTLAGVVYF
d_gene: TRBD2
len: 12
j_gene: TRBJ2-3
abundance: few
v_gene: TRBV9

CDR3nt: TGTGCCAGCACCTCACCCGGGGCGGGAGGGTCTGGAGAGCAGTACTTC
CDR3aa: CASTSPGAGGSGEQYF
d_gene: TRBD2
len: 16
j_gene: TRBJ2-7
abundance: .
v_gene: TRBV5-5

CDR3nt: TGTGCCACCAGCACCCATGGCGCTGAAGCTTTCTTT
CDR3aa: CATSTHGAEAFF
d_gene: .
len: 12
j_gene: TRBJ1-1
abundance: .
v_gene: TRBV15

CDR3nt: TGTGCCAGCAGCCCAGGCCACAGGTTGGGGGGACTGTTTTTT
CDR3aa: CASSPGHRLGGLFF
d_gene: .
len: 14
j_gene: TRBJ1-4
abundance: .
v_gene: TRBV14

CDR3nt: TGTGCCAGCATTCCCGGCCTGGGACTAAGCAATCAGCCCCAGCATTTT
CDR3aa: CASIPGLGLSNQPQHF
d_gene: .
len: 16
j_gene: TRBJ1-5
abundance: many
v_gene: TRBV6-1

CDR3nt: TGCAGCGTTGAAATCGGGTCGAGGCCTGAAGCTTTCTTT
CDR3aa: CSVEIGSRPEAFF
d_gene: .
len: 13
j_gene: TRBJ1-1
abundance: .
v_gene: TRBV29-1

CDR3nt: TGCGCCAGCAGCTTGGCTACTAGAACAGGGGACACTGAAGCTTTCTTT
CDR3aa: CASSLATRTGDTEAFF
d_gene: TRBD1
len: 16
j_gene: TRBJ1-1
abundance: many
v_gene: TRBV5-1

CDR3nt: TGTGCCACCAGCAGAGACAACACCGGGACAGGGTATGGTGGAAACACCATATATTTT
CDR3aa: CATSRDNTGTGYGGNTIYF
d_gene: TRBD1
len: 19
j_gene: TRBJ1-3
abundance: many
v_gene: TRBV15

CDR3nt: TGCAGCGTTGAAGAGTATGGGGGGGAAGCTTACGAGCAGTACTTC
CDR3aa: CSVEEYGGEAYEQYF
d_gene: TRBD2
len: 15
j_gene: TRBJ2-7
abundance: .
v_gene: TRBV29-1

CDR3nt: TGCAGTGCTAGCAGGGGCGACTCCTACAAGCAGTACTTC
CDR3aa: CSASRGDSYKQYF
d_gene: .
len: 13
j_gene: TRBJ2-7
abundance: .
v_gene: TRBV20-1

CDR3nt: TGCAGCGGCGAAACAGGGGGCGCGGCTCTTGAAAAACTGTTTTTT
CDR3aa: CSGETGGAALEKLFF
d_gene: TRBD1
len: 15
j_gene: TRBJ1-4
abundance: .
v_gene: TRBV29-1

CDR3nt: TGTGCCTGGAGAGACCATTTGAACACTGAAGCTTTCTTT
CDR3aa: CAWRDHLNTEAFF
d_gene: .
len: 13
j_gene: TRBJ1-1
abundance: many
v_gene: TRBV30

CDR3nt: TGTGCCAGCAGCTGGAGAGTAGGAGCCTACGAGCAGTACTTC
CDR3aa: CASSWRVGAYEQYF
d_gene: .
len: 14
j_gene: TRBJ2-7
abundance: many
v_gene: TRBV7-8

CDR3nt: TGTGCCAGCAGGTTCCCAACAGCGGGAGGTTACAATGAGCAGTTCTTC
CDR3aa: CASRFPTAGGYNEQFF
d_gene: TRBD2
len: 16
j_gene: TRBJ2-1
abundance: many
v_gene: TRBV28

CDR3nt: TGTGCCTGGAGTGTAGCGTGGCAACCGAAATCCTACGAGCAGTACTTC
CDR3aa: CAWSVAWQPKSYEQYF
d_gene: .
len: 16
j_gene: TRBJ2-7
abundance: .
v_gene: TRBV30

CDR3nt: TGTGCCACCAGTGATCCCAGGGGACTAGCGGGAGTCTACAATGAGCAGTTCTTC
CDR3aa: CATSDPRGLAGVYNEQFF
d_gene: TRBD2
len: 18
j_gene: TRBJ2-1
abundance: many
v_gene: TRBV24-1

CDR3nt: TGTGCCAGCAGTCCCTATACAGGGTACAGCCCAGCTTTCTTT
CDR3aa: CASSPYTGYSPAFF
d_gene: .
len: 14
j_gene: TRBJ1-1
abundance: .
v_gene: TRBV28

CDR3nt: TGCGCCAGCAGCCAAATCCGGGACCCTGGCCCCTACAATGAGCAGTTCTTC
CDR3aa: CASSQIRDPGPYNEQFF
d_gene: .
len: 17
j_gene: TRBJ2-1
abundance: .
v_gene: TRBV4-3

CDR3nt: TGTGCCAGCAGTCGACAGGGAAAGTTGGAGACCCAGTACTTC
CDR3aa: CASSRQGKLETQYF
d_gene: TRBD1
len: 14
j_gene: TRBJ2-5
abundance: many
v_gene: TRBV27

CDR3nt: TGTGCCTGGAGTGTAAGTGCAGCTGAAGCTTTCTTT
CDR3aa: CAWSVSAAEAFF
d_gene: .
len: 12
j_gene: TRBJ1-1
abundance: many
v_gene: TRBV30

CDR3nt: TGTGCCAGCAGTCCCGACAGGCCTAATGAAAAACTGTTTTTT
CDR3aa: CASSPDRPNEKLFF
d_gene: .
len: 14
j_gene: TRBJ1-4
abundance: many
v_gene: TRBV2

CDR3nt: TGTGCCAGCTGTTCGGAGGGGGCGTTTCCGTACGAGCAGTACTTC
CDR3aa: CASCSEGAFPYEQYF
d_gene: .
len: 15
j_gene: TRBJ2-7
abundance: .
v_gene: TRBV27

CDR3nt: TGTGCCAGTAGTATATCTGTAGGGGATACGCAGTATTTT
CDR3aa: CASSISVGDTQYF
d_gene: .
len: 13
j_gene: TRBJ2-3
abundance: .
v_gene: TRBV19

CDR3nt: TGCAGCGTCGAGGGGATATTGGTTGAGCAGTTCTTC
CDR3aa: CSVEGILVEQFF
d_gene: .
len: 12
j_gene: TRBJ2-1
abundance: .
v_gene: TRBV29-1

CDR3nt: TGTGCCAGCAGCCCAAACAGGGGACTAAATGAGCAGTTCTTC
CDR3aa: CASSPNRGLNEQFF
d_gene: .
len: 14
j_gene: TRBJ2-1
abundance: many
v_gene: TRBV28

CDR3nt: TGTGCCAGCAGCTTGGGACAGGGGTTGAACGAGCAGTACTTC
CDR3aa: CASSLGQGLNEQYF
d_gene: TRBD1
len: 14
j_gene: TRBJ2-7
abundance: many
v_gene: TRBV5-6

CDR3nt: TGTGCCAGCAGCCCCTTCATACCCCTTCCGGCAAGAGCTTTCTTT
CDR3aa: CASSPFIPLPARAFF
d_gene: .
len: 15
j_gene: TRBJ1-1
abundance: few
v_gene: TRBV14

CDR3nt: TGCAGTGCCAAGACCGGACTAGCGGAAAACAATGAGCAGTTCTTC
CDR3aa: CSAKTGLAENNEQFF
d_gene: TRBD2
len: 15
j_gene: TRBJ2-1
abundance: .
v_gene: TRBV20-1

CDR3nt: TGTGCCAGCACCCTAGAGGACAGTAAAGAGACCCAGTACTTC
CDR3aa: CASTLEDSKETQYF
d_gene: .
len: 14
j_gene: TRBJ2-5
abundance: many
v_gene: TRBV12-3/TRBV12-4

CDR3nt: TGTGCCTGGGCCCCATGGGCGGGAGGACACAATGAGCAGTTCTTC
CDR3aa: CAWAPWAGGHNEQFF
d_gene: TRBD2
len: 15
j_gene: TRBJ2-1
abundance: .
v_gene: TRBV30

CDR3nt: TGCGCCAGCAGCAAACAGCAGGGGGCCGGGGAGCTGTTTTTT
CDR3aa: CASSKQQGAGELFF
d_gene: TRBD1
len: 14
j_gene: TRBJ2-2
abundance: .
v_gene: TRBV5-1

CDR3nt: TGTGCCAGCACTCGGGTTTTTCTCTACAATGAGCAGTTCTTC
CDR3aa: CASTRVFLYNEQFF
d_gene: .
len: 14
j_gene: TRBJ2-1
abundance: .
v_gene: TRBV12-3/TRBV12-4

CDR3nt: TGTGCCAGCAGTTACGACGGGAGGACCTCCTACAATGAGCAGTTCTTC
CDR3aa: CASSYDGRTSYNEQFF
d_gene: TRBD2
len: 16
j_gene: TRBJ2-1
abundance: many
v_gene: TRBV6-2/TRBV6-3

CDR3nt: TGTGCCAGCAGCTTAGCAGGGACAGCTGAGACCCAGTACTTC
CDR3aa: CASSLAGTAETQYF
d_gene: TRBD1
len: 14
j_gene: TRBJ2-5
abundance: many
v_gene: TRBV7-9

CDR3nt: TGTGCCAGCAGTTTATCTCTTGGGGGGCCGGGTGAGCAGTTCTTC
CDR3aa: CASSLSLGGPGEQFF
d_gene: .
len: 15
j_gene: TRBJ2-1
abundance: many
v_gene: TRBV28

CDR3nt: TGTGCCAGCAGCAAAGGAGGGGGCGAGCAGTACTTC
CDR3aa: CASSKGGGEQYF
d_gene: .
len: 12
j_gene: TRBJ2-7
abundance: many
v_gene: TRBV5-4